A single T cell receptor beta chain is shown here with its context. Its specificity is unknown. The identical CDR3 is also encoded by other nucleotide sequences in the sample. This sample was included in a study of shared clonotypes between healthy human individuals. Study-level information: CD4 naive and memory got three plates each, CD8 naive two, CD8 memory one.

Overall study results and limits: Larger estimated richness was generally seen in naive subsets than in memory subsets. Clonotypes not shared had lower generation probabilities than those common to all four donors.

Measured with immunoSEQ multiplex PCR; TCRdb has only the in-frame clones, and not every one. The table records some 2,100,000 clones, 85% to 95% of them present only once. CD45RO negativity and positive selection for CCR7 defined naive CD8 cells, a population that excluded terminally differentiated effector memory CD45RA+ cells. CDR1 SGDLS and CDR2 YYNGEE come from the germline V gene. The CDR3 has 11 residues. Trimming cost V 3 bases and J 5 bases, with 4 bases left between them. V is TRBV9 and J is TRBJ2-3, with D unclear. This clonotype was obtained from a man between 18 and 35 years old in good health. Some clones in this sample may be carry-over from other donors' samples. The sample taken for sequencing was naive CD8+ T cells from PBMCs. CDR3: CASSDGDTQYF. The CDR3 nucleotides read TGTGCCAGCAGCGATGGAGATACGCAGTATTTT.